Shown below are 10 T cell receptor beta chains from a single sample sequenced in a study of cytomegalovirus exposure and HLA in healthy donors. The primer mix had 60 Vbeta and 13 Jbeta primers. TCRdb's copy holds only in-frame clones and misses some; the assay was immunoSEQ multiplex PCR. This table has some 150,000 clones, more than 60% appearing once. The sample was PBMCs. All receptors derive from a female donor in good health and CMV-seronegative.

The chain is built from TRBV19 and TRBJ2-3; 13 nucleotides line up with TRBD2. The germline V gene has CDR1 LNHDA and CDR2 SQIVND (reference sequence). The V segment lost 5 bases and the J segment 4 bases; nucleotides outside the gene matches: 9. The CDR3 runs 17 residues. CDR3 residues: CASSPARLAGGPDTQYF. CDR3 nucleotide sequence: TGTGCCAGTAGTCCCGCCCGACTAGCGGGAGGTCCAGATACGCAGTATTTT.

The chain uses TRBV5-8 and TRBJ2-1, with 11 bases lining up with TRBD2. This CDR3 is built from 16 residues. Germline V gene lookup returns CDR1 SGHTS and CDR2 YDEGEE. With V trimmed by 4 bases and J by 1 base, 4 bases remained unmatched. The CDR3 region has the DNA TGTGCCAGCAGCACTGGACTAGCGGGTTCCTACAATGAGCAGTTCTTC. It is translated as CASSTGLAGSYNEQFF.

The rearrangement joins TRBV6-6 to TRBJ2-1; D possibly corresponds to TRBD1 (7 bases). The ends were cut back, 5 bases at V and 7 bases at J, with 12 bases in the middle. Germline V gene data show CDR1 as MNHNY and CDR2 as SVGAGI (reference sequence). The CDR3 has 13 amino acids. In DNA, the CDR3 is TGTGCCAGCAGTGTTCAGGGGGGAAATGAGCAGTTCTTC. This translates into CASSVQGGNEQFF.

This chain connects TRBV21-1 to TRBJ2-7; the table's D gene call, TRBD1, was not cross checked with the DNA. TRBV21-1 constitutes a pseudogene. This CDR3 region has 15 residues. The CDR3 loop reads CASSKVGRESDEQYF. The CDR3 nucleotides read TGTGCCAGCAGCAAAGTCGGCAGGGAATCGGACGAGCAGTACTTC.

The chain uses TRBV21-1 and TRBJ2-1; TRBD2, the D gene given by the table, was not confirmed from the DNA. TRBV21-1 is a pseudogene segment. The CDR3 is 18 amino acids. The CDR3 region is CASSSLAGGHSSYNEQFF. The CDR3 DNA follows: TGTGCCAGCAGCAGTCTAGCGGGGGGGCACAGCTCCTACAATGAGCAGTTCTTC.

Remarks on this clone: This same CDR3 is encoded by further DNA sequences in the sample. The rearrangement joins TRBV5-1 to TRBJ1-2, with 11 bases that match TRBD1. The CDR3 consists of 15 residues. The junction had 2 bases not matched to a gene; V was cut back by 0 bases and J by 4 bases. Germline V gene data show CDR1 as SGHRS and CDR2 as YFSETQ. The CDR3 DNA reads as TGCGCCAGCAGCTTGGGCGGGACAGGGGGCTATGGCTACACCTTC. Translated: CASSLGGTGGYGYTF.

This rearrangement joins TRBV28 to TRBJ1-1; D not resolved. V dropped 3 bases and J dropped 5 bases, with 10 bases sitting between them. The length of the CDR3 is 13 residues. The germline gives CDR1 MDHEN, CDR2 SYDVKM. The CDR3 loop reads CASSFARSTEAFF. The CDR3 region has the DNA TGTGCCAGCAGTTTTGCCCGGAGTACTGAAGCTTTCTTT.

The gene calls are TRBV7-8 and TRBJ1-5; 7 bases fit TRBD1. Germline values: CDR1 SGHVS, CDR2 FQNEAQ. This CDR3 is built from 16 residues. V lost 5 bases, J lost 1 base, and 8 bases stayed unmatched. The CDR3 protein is CASSPLEGASNQPQHF. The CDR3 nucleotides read TGTGCCAGCAGCCCCCTAGAGGGGGCAAGCAATCAGCCCCAGCATTTT. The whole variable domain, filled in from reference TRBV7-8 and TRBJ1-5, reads GAGVSQSPRYKVAKRGQDVALRCDPISGHVSLFWYQQALGQGPEFLTYFQNEAQLDKSGLPSDRFFAERPEGSVSTLKIQRTQQEDSAVYLCASSPLEGASNQPQHFGDGTRLSIL.

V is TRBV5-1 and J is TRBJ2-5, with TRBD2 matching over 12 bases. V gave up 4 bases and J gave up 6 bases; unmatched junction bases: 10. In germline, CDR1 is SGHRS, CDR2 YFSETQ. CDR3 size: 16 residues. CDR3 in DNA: TGCGCCAGCAGCCCCCGACTAGCGGGAGCCGGAAAGACCCAGTACTTC. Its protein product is CASSPRLAGAGKTQYF.

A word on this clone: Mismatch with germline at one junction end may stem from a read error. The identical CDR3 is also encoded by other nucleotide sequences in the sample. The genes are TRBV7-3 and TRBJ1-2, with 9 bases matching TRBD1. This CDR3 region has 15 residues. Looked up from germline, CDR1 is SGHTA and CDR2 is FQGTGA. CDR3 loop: CASSLTGGENYGYTF. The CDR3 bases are TGTGCCAGCAGTTTAACAGGGGGCGAAAACTATGGCTACACCTTC.